The 27 T cell receptor beta chains below were found in one sample sequenced in a study of Tregs in tolerant kidney transplant recipients. Assay: immunoSEQ multiplex PCR; the TCRdb copy retains only in-frame clones and omits some. The table includes 50,000 to 85,000 clones, 80% to 95% detected once. The starting material was CD8+ T cells from blood, obtained before the transplant. Every receptor here comes from a human donor who received a combined kidney and bone marrow transplant.

The J gene is TRBJ1-1, the V gene TRBV5-6, with TRBD1 as a possible D gene (6 bases). From germline, CDR1 is SGHDT and CDR2 YYEEEE. The CDR3 runs 16 residues. V was trimmed by 3 bases and J by 5 bases, leaving 20 bases between them. CDR3 sequence: CASSSNSGVLGTEAFF. CDR3 DNA: TGTGCCAGCAGCTCCAACTCAGGGGTCCTGGGAACTGAAGCTTTCTTT. The whole variable domain, filled in from reference TRBV5-6 and TRBJ1-1, reads DAGVTQSPTHLIKTRGQQVTLRCSPKSGHDTVSWYQQALGQGPQFIFQYYEEEERQRGNFPDRFSGHQFPNYSSELNVNALLLGDSALYLCASSSNSGVLGTEAFFGQGTRLTVV.

The CDR3 coding sequence is TGTGCCAGCAGTTTGTTACTCGGGACAGGCGGCGATACGCAGTATTTT. Translating it yields CASSLLLGTGGDTQYF. This chain connects TRBV27 to TRBJ2-3; 8 bases are shared with TRBD1. With V trimmed by 3 bases and J by 6 bases, 11 bases remained unmatched. The CDR3 loop spans 16 amino acids. Germline CDR1 reads MNHEY; CDR2 reads SMNVEV (reference sequence).

This chain connects TRBV29-1 to TRBJ2-3, with 10 positions matching TRBD2. The CDR3 runs 18 residues. Germline V gene sequence: CDR1 SQVTM, CDR2 ANQGSEA. Unmatched junction bases numbered 11, after V lost 0 bases and J lost 2 bases. In DNA, the CDR3 is TGCAGCGTTGAAGAAGGAGGGCTAGCGGGAGCCTACACAGATACGCAGTATTTT. Its protein product is CSVEEGGLAGAYTDTQYF.

This sequence joins TRBV9 and TRBJ2-3; 7 nucleotides agree with TRBD1. The CDR3 spans 16 residues. Germline CDR1 and CDR2: SGDLS and YYNGEE. V trimming: 4 bases; J trimming: 0 bases; junction bases outside the gene matches: 8. CDR3 sequence reads: CASSIRDSGSTDTQYF. CDR3 sequence (DNA): TGTGCCAGCAGCATAAGGGACAGCGGCAGCACAGATACGCAGTATTTT.

V is TRBV7-8 and J is TRBJ2-1, with 8 bases lining up with TRBD1. The CDR3 totals 16 residues. Germline CDR1 is SGHVS and CDR2 is FQNEAQ. Unmatched junction bases numbered 6, after V lost 2 bases and J lost 3 bases. CDR3 DNA sequence: TGTGCCAGCAGCTTATGGCAGGGGGCGATCTACAATGAGCAGTTCTTC. It codes for CASSLWQGAIYNEQFF. Full variable domain (rest looked up from reference TRBV7-8 and TRBJ2-1): GAGVSQSPRYKVAKRGQDVALRCDPISGHVSLFWYQQALGQGPEFLTYFQNEAQLDKSGLPSDRFFAERPEGSVSTLKIQRTQQEDSAVYLCASSLWQGAIYNEQFFGPGTRLTVL.

This clone appeared a few times. The rearrangement links TRBV13 to TRBJ1-3; perhaps TRBD1 as D (6 bases). V lost 5 bases and J 4 bases, leaving 9 bases between the germline ends. Germline CDR1 reads PRHDT; CDR2 reads FYEKMQ (reference sequence). This CDR3 spans 13 amino acids. CDR3 DNA sequence: TGTGCCAGCAGCGAAACAGGGGGAAACACCATATATTTT. As protein: CASSETGGNTIYF.

This clone has just one count. The rearrangement links TRBV6-5 to TRBJ2-3; the match to TRBD1 covers 7 bases. The CDR3 contains 15 residues. With V trimmed by 2 bases and J by 1 base, 3 bases remained unmatched. Germline CDR1 and CDR2: MNHEY and SVGAGI. This CDR3 reads CASSYGQGGTDTQYF. Written as DNA, the CDR3 is TGTGCCAGCAGTTACGGGCAGGGGGGCACAGATACGCAGTATTTT.

This chain connects TRBV5-6 to TRBJ2-3; 9 bases match TRBD2. The junction had 10 bases not matched to a gene; V was cut back by 3 bases and J by 8 bases. The CDR3 is made up of 15 amino acids. Looked up from germline, CDR1 is SGHDT and CDR2 is YYEEEE. This chain's CDR3 is CASSSGTSSLVTQYF. For the CDR3, the DNA is TGTGCCAGCAGCTCCGGGACTAGCAGCCTCGTTACGCAGTATTTT.

The V gene is TRBV5-5, the J gene TRBJ1-5, with unresolved D. V lost 0 bases and J 0 bases, leaving 10 bases between the germline ends. This CDR3 comprises 16 residues. Germline values: CDR1 SGHKS, CDR2 YYEKEE (reference sequence). The CDR3 bases are TGTGCCAGCAGCTTGGGTAGAGAATATAGCAATCAGCCCCAGCATTTT. This encodes CASSLGREYSNQPQHF.

This rearrangement joins TRBV5-1 to TRBJ2-1; 11 bases line up with TRBD2. The CDR3 runs to 16 residues. V gave up 3 bases and J gave up 4 bases; unmatched junction bases: 6. Per germline, CDR1 SGHRS and CDR2 YFSETQ. The DNA of the CDR3 is TGCGCCAGCAGCTCGACTAGCGGGGACGTTTACAATGAGCAGTTCTTC. Amino acid sequence: CASSSTSGDVYNEQFF. Using reference TRBV5-1 and TRBJ2-1 for the parts outside the CDR3, the full variable domain is KAGVTQTPRYLIKTRGQQVTLSCSPISGHRSVSWYQQTPGQGLQFLFEYFSETQRNKGNFPGRFSGRQFSNSRSEMNVSTLELGDSALYLCASSSTSGDVYNEQFFGPGTRLTVL.

This chain joins TRBV27 and TRBJ2-1, with TRBD2 matching over 7 bases. The V segment lost 2 bases and the J segment 4 bases; nucleotides outside the gene matches: 5. Looked up from germline, CDR1 is MNHEY and CDR2 is SMNVEV (reference sequence). The CDR3 sequence is 15 residues long. The CDR3 bases are TGTGCCAGCAGTTTAAGGCTAGCGGCTTACAATGAGCAGTTCTTC. Encoded protein: CASSLRLAAYNEQFF.

J is TRBJ2-7 and V is TRBV5-1; D perhaps matches TRBD2 (6 bases). The CDR3 consists of 14 residues. Trimming took off 0 bases at V and 6 bases at J, with 13 bases between the two ends. Germline lookup yields CDR1 SGHRS and CDR2 YFSETQ. This CDR3 reads CASSLGGGNGEQYF. The CDR3 coding sequence is TGCGCCAGCAGCTTGGGTGGGGGGAATGGCGAGCAGTACTTC.

The rearrangement joins TRBV5-6 to TRBJ2-2; D possibly corresponds to TRBD1 (5 bases). The CDR3 totals 13 residues. In germline, CDR1 is SGHDT, CDR2 YYEEEE. The germline V and J ends were trimmed by 6 bases and 4 bases, with 10 bases remaining between them. The CDR3 loop is CASMARGTGELFF. The CDR3 bases are TGTGCCAGCATGGCTAGGGGCACCGGGGAGCTGTTTTTT.

This chain joins TRBV10-3 and TRBJ1-1; D gene uncertain. From germline, CDR1 is ENHRY and CDR2 SYGVKD. The V gene lost 5 bases and the J gene lost 2 bases, with 18 bases spanning the gap. The CDR3 is made up of 16 amino acids. CDR3 sequence: CAISNQEGGHNTEAFF. CDR3 bases: TGTGCCATCAGTAACCAGGAGGGTGGGCATAACACTGAAGCTTTCTTT.

V usage is TRBV28 and J usage is TRBJ2-1; TRBD1 might be the D (6 bases). CDR1 is MDHEN and CDR2 is SYDVKM in the germline V gene. V was clipped by 5 bases and J by 6 bases, with 20 bases between them. This CDR3 is 16 amino acids long. In nucleotides, the CDR3 is TGTGCCAGCAGTCTAGGGTCCCAGGGGTTGGGCAATGAGCAGTTCTTC. Translation gives CASSLGSQGLGNEQFF.

As DNA, the CDR3 is TGTGCCAGTCGTTTCAGGGGAGCTGAAGCTTTCTTT. Translated: CASRFRGAEAFF. The chain joins TRBV19 to TRBJ1-1; a weak D match, TRBD1 (6 bases). The CDR3 consists of 12 residues. From germline, CDR1 is LNHDA and CDR2 SQIVND (reference sequence). Deletions cut 8 bases from V and 6 bases from J, with 13 bases between.

The chain uses TRBV4-2 and TRBJ1-1, with TRBD1 matching over 8 bases. Germline V gene sequence: CDR1 LGHNA, CDR2 YNFKEQ. The CDR3 runs 16 residues. The V gene end was trimmed by 0 bases and the J gene end by 6 bases; junction bases not matched to a gene: 9. The CDR3 protein is CASSQEDRVVAAEAFF. Written as DNA, the CDR3 is TGTGCCAGCAGCCAAGAGGACAGGGTTGTGGCGGCTGAAGCTTTCTTT.

V gene TRBV30 combines with J gene TRBJ2-7, with TRBD1 matching 9 bases. The J segment lost 5 bases and the V segment lost 5 bases, leaving 10 bases of the junction unmatched. CDR1 is GTSNPN, CDR2 SVGIG, per germline (reference sequence). This CDR3 comprises 14 residues. This chain's CDR3 is CAWWAGTGSNEQYF. Here the CDR3 DNA reads TGTGCCTGGTGGGCCGGGACAGGGAGCAACGAGCAGTACTTC.

This chain joins TRBV7-2 and TRBJ2-7; D is ambiguous. V was trimmed by 2 bases and J by 3 bases, leaving 14 bases between them. The CDR3 runs 15 residues. The V gene's germline CDR1 is SGHTA and CDR2 FQGNSA. This CDR3 is CASSLIAGSVYEQYF. The CDR3 coding sequence is TGTGCCAGCAGCTTAATCGCAGGATCCGTCTACGAGCAGTACTTC.

The chain employs TRBV9 and TRBJ2-7, with 9 bases that match TRBD1. This CDR3 is 15 amino acids long. V dropped 3 bases and J dropped 5; count of bases not matched to a gene: 9. Germline V gives CDR1 SGDLS, CDR2 YYNGEE. The CDR3 sequence is CASSAQGTGSDEQYF. CDR3 nucleotides: TGTGCCAGCAGCGCCCAGGGGACAGGGAGTGACGAGCAGTACTTC.

The rearrangement joins TRBV30 to TRBJ2-7; 8 positions agree with TRBD1. Germline CDR1 reads GTSNPN; CDR2 reads SVGIG (reference sequence). V was pared by 4 bases and J by 2 bases, with 7 bases of the junction left unmatched. There are 14 residues in the CDR3. The CDR3 nucleotides read TGTGCCTGGAATACCGGGACAGGTACCTACGAGCAGTACTTC. Protein product: CAWNTGTGTYEQYF.

The chain joins TRBV27 to TRBJ1-6, with 7 bases identical to TRBD1. This CDR3 spans 17 amino acids. CDR1 and CDR2 from the germline V gene are MNHEY and SMNVEV (reference sequence). The V segment lost 2 bases and the J segment 7 bases; nucleotides outside the gene matches: 11. The DNA for the CDR3 is TGTGCCAGCAGTTTACAGACTACAGGGGCTGGAAATTCACCCCTCCACTTT. This translates into CASSLQTTGAGNSPLHF.

The chain has TRBV2 and TRBJ1-2, with D unresolved. CDR3 size: 15 residues. Germline assignment: CDR1 SNHLY and CDR2 FYNNEI. V was clipped by 3 bases and J by 2 bases, with 13 bases between them. DNA of the CDR3: TGTGCCAGCAGTGAGGTGGGAGCAGTCAACTATGGCTACACCTTC. Protein sequence: CASSEVGAVNYGYTF.

This rearrangement joins TRBV19 to TRBJ2-1; 7 bases fit TRBD1. Germline-derived CDR1 and CDR2 are LNHDA and SQIVND (reference sequence). V shed 0 bases, J shed 9 bases, and the junction held 11 bases outside the gene matches. The CDR3 length is 16 residues. The CDR3 DNA reads TGTGCCAGTAGTATAGATCGCGAAGGGGGCGAGGGTGAGCAGTTCTTC. Protein product: CASSIDREGGEGEQFF.

In DNA form, the CDR3 reads TGTGCCAGCAGCAAAAGGCCCCACAGGCCTAACACTGAAGCTTTCTTT. Protein: CASSKRPHRPNTEAFF. The chain couples TRBV21-1 to TRBJ1-1; the D call of TRBD1 is as the table states it, not checked on the DNA. TRBV21-1 is classified as a pseudogene. The CDR3 has 16 amino acids.

The chain links TRBV6-1 to TRBJ1-3, with 9 nucleotides matching TRBD1. The V gene end was trimmed by 3 bases and the J gene end by 0 bases; junction bases not matched to a gene: 0. The CDR3 is 15 residues long. Per germline, CDR1 MNHNS and CDR2 SASEGT. The CDR3: CASSEDRGSGNTIYF. CDR3 in DNA: TGTGCCAGCAGTGAGGACAGGGGCTCTGGAAACACCATATATTTT.

This chain connects TRBV7-8 to TRBJ2-7; D is perhaps TRBD2 (6 bases). The germline V gene encodes CDR1 SGHVS and CDR2 FQNEAQ. There are 13 residues in the CDR3. V was trimmed by 4 bases and J by 3 bases, leaving 10 bases between them. CDR3 in DNA: TGTGCCAGCAGCTCCGGGACTGGCTACGAGCAGTACTTC. Its translation: CASSSGTGYEQYF.